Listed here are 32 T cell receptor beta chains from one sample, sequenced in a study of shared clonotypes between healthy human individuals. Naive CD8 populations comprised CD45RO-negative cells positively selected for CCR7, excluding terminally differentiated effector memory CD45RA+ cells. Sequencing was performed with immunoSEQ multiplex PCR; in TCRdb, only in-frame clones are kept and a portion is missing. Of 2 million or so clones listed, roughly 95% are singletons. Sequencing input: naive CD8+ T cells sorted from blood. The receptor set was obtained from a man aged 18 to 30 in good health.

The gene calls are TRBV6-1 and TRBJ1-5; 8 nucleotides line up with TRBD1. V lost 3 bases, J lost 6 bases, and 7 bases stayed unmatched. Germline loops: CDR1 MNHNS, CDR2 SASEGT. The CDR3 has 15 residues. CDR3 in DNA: TGTGCCAGCAGTGATGGACAGGGTTTGGTTCAGCCCCAGCATTTT. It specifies CASSDGQGLVQPQHF.

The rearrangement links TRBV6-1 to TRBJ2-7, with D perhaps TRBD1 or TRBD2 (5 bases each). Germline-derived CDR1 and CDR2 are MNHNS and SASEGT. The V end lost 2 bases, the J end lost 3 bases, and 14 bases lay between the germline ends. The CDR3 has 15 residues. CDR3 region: CASSEFSGPGYEQYF. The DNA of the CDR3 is TGTGCCAGCAGTGAATTCTCGGGGCCCGGCTACGAGCAGTACTTC.

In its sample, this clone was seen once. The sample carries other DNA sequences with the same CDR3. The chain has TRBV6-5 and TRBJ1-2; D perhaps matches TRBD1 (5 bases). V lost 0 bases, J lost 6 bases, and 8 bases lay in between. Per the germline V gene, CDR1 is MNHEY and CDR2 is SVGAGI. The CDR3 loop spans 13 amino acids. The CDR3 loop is CASSYSGEDGYTF. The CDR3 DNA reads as TGTGCCAGCAGTTACTCAGGGGAGGATGGCTACACCTTC.

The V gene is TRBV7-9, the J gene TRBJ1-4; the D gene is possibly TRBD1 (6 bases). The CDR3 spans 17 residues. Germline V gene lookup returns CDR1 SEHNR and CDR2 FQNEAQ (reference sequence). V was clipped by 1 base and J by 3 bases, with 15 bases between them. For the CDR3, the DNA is TGTGCCAGCAGCTTAGACACCAGGGGATTATCTAATGAAAAACTGTTTTTT. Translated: CASSLDTRGLSNEKLFF.

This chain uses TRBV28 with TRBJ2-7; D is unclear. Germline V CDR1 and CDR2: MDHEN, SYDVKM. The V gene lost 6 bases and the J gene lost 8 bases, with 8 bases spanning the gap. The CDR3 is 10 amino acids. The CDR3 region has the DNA TGTGCCAGCAGCCCGGCCCAGCAGTACTTC. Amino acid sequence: CASSPAQQYF.

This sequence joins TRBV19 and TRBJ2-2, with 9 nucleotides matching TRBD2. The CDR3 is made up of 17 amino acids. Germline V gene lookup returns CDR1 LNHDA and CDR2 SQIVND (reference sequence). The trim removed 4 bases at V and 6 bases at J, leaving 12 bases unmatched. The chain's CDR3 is CASSTPRGAGGPGELFF. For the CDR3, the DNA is TGTGCCAGTAGTACCCCCAGGGGAGCGGGAGGCCCCGGGGAGCTGTTTTTT.

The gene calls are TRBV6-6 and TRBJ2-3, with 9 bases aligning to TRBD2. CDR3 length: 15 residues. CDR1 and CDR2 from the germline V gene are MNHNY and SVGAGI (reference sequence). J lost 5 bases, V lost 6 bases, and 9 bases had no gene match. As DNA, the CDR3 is TGTGCCAGCAGCCCCCTGCGGGAGGGCTTAGATACGCAGTATTTT. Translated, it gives CASSPLREGLDTQYF.

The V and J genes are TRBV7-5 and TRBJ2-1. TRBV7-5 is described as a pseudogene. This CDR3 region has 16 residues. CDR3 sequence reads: CARSPSRRRGYNEQFF. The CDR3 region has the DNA TGTGCCAGAAGCCCTAGCAGGAGAAGGGGCTACAATGAGCAGTTCTTC.

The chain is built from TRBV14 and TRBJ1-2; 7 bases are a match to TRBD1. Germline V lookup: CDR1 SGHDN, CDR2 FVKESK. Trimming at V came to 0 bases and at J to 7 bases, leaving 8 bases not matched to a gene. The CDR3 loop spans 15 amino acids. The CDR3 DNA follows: TGTGCCAGCAGCCAAGACAGACAGGGACCGGGTGGCTACACCTTC. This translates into CASSQDRQGPGGYTF.

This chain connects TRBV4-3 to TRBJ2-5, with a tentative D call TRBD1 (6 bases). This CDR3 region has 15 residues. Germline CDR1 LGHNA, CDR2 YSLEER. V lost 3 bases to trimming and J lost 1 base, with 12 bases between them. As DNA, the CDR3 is TGCGCCAGCAGCCAGATACAGGGTCTCCAAGAGACCCAGTACTTC. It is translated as CASSQIQGLQETQYF.

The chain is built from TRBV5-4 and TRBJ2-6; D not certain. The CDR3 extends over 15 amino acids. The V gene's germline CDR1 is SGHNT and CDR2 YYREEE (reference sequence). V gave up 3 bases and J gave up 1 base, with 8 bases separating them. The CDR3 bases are TGTGCCAGCAGCTCAGATCCTTCTGGGGCCAACGTCCTGACTTTC. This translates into CASSSDPSGANVLTF. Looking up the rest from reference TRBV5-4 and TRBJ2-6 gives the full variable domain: ETGVTQSPTHLIKTRGQQVTLRCSSQSGHNTVSWYQQALGQGPQFIFQYYREEENGRGNFPPRFSGLQFPNYSSELNVNALELDDSALYLCASSSDPSGANVLTFGAGSRLTVL.

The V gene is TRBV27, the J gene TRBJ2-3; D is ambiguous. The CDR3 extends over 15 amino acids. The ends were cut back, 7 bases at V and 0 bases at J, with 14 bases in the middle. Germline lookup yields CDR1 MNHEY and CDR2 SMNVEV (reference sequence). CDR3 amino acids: CASTAGVLSTDTQYF. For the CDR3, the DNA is TGTGCCAGCACCGCTGGTGTTCTCAGCACAGATACGCAGTATTTT.

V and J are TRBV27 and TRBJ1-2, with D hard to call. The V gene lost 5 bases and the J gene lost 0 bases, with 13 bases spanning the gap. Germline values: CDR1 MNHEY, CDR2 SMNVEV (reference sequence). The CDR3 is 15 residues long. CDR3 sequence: CASSRITGANYGYTF. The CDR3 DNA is TGTGCCAGCAGTCGAATTACCGGAGCTAACTATGGCTACACCTTC.

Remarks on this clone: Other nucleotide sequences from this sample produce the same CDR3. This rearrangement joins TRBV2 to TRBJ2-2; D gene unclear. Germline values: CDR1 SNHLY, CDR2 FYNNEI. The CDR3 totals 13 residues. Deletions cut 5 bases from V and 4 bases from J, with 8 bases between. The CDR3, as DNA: TGTGCCAGCAGTCCCGGTTCCACCGGGGAGCTGTTTTTT. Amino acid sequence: CASSPGSTGELFF.

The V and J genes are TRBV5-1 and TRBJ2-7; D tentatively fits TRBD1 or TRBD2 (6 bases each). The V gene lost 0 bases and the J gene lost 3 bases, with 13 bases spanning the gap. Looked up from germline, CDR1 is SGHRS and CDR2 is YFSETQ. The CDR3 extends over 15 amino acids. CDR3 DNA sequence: TGCGCCAGCAGCTTGGAACCCGGGGGCAGCTACGAGCAGTACTTC. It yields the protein CASSLEPGGSYEQYF.

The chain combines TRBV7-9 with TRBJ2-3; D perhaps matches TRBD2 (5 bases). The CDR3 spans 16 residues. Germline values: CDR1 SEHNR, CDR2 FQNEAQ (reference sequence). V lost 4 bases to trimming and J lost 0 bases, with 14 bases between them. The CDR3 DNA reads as TGTGCCAGCAGCTCCCTTGAAGGGAGCAGCACAGATACGCAGTATTTT. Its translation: CASSSLEGSSTDTQYF.

For the CDR3, the DNA is TGCGCCAGCAGCCATAGTACTAGCGGGGGCCAGCGGGATGAGCAGTTCTTC. It specifies CASSHSTSGGQRDEQFF. This chain uses TRBV4-1 with TRBJ2-1; TRBD2 matches 11 bases. CDR1 and CDR2 from the germline V gene are MGHRA and YSYEKL. This CDR3 region has 17 residues. With V trimmed by 3 bases and J by 8 bases, 12 bases remained unmatched.

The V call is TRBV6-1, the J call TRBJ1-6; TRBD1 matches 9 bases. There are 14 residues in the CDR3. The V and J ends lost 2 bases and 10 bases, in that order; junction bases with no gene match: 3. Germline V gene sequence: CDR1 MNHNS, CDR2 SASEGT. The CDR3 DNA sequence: TGTGCCAGCAGTGAAAGGACAGGGGACTCACCCCTCCACTTT. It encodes CASSERTGDSPLHF.

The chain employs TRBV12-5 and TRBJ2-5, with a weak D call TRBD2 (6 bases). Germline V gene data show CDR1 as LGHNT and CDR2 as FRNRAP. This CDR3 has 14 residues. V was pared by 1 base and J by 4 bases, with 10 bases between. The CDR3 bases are TGTGCTAGTGGTTTGGGACTAGTGGCAGAGACCCAGTACTTC. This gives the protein CASGLGLVAETQYF.

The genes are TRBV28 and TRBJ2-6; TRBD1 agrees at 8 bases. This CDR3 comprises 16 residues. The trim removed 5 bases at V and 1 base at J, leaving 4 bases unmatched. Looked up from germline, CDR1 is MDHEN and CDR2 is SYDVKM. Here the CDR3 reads CASSLGTGSGANVLTF. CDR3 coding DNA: TGTGCCAGCAGTCTCGGGACAGGATCTGGGGCCAACGTCCTGACTTTC.

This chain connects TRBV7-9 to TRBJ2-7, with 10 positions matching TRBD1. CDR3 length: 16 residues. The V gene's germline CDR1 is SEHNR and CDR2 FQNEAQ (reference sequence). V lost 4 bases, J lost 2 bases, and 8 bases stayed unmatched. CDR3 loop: CASSSSRQGAAYEQYF. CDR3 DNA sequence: TGTGCCAGCAGCTCGAGCCGACAGGGGGCTGCCTACGAGCAGTACTTC.

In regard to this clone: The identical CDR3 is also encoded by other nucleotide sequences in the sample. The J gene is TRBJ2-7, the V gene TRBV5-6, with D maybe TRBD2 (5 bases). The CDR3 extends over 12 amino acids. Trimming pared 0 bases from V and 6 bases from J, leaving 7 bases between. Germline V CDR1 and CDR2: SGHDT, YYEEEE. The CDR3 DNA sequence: TGTGCCAGCAGCTTGGGTGCGGGCGAGCAGTACTTC. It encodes CASSLGAGEQYF. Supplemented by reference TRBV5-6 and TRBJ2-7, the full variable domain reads DAGVTQSPTHLIKTRGQQVTLRCSPKSGHDTVSWYQQALGQGPQFIFQYYEEEERQRGNFPDRFSGHQFPNYSSELNVNALLLGDSALYLCASSLGAGEQYFGPGTRLTVT.

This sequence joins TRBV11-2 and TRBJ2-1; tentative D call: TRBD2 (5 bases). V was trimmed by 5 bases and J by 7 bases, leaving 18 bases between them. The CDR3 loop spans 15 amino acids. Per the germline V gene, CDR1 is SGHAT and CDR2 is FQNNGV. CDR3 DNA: TGTGCCAGCAGCGGCGGTGCTACCGGGATTAATGAGCAGTTCTTC. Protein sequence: CASSGGATGINEQFF.

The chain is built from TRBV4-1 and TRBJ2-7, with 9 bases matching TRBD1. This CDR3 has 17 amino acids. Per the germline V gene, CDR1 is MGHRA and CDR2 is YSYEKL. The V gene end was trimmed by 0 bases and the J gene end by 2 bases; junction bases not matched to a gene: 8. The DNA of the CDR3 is TGCGCCAGCAGCCAAGATCAGGGGACAGGGTGGACCTACGAGCAGTACTTC. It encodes CASSQDQGTGWTYEQYF.

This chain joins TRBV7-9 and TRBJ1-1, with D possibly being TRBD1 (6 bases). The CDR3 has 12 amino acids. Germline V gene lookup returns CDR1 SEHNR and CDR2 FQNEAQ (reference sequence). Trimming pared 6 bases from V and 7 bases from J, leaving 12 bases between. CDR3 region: CASSPDSDEAFF. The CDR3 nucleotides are TGTGCCAGCAGTCCGGACAGCGATGAAGCTTTCTTT. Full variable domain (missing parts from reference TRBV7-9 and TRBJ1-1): DTGVSQNPRHKITKRGQNVTFRCDPISEHNRLYWYRQTLGQGPEFLTYFQNEAQLEKSRLLSDRFSAERPKGSFSTLEIQRTEQGDSAMYLCASSPDSDEAFFGQGTRLTVV.

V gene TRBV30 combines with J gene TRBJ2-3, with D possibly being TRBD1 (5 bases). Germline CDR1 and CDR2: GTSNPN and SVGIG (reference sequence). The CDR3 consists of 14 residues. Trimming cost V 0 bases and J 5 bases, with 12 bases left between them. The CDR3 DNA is TGTGCCTGGAGTGTATTAGGGGAAGGAGATACGCAGTATTTT. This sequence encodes CAWSVLGEGDTQYF.

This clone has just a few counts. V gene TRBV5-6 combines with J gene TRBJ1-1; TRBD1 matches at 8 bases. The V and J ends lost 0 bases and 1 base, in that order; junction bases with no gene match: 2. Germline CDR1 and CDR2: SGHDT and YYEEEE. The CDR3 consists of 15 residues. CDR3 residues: CASSLEDRENTEAFF. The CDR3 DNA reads TGTGCCAGCAGCTTGGAGGACAGGGAGAACACTGAAGCTTTCTTT.

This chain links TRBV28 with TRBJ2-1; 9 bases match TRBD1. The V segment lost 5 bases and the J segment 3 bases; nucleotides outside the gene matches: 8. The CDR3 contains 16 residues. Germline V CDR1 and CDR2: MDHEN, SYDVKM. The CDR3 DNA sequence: TGTGCCAGCAGTCGGACAGGGGAACTTCACTACAATGAGCAGTTCTTC. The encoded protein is CASSRTGELHYNEQFF.

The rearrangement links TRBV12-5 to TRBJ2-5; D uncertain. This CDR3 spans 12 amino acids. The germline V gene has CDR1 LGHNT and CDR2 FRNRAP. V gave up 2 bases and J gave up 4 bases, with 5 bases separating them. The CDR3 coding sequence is TGTGCTAGTGGTTTGACTGGAGAGACCCAGTACTTC. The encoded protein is CASGLTGETQYF.

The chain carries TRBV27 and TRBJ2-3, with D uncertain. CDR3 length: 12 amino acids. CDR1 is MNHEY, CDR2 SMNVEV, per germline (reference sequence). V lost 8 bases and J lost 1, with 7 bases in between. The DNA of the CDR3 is TGTGCCAGCGCCGCGGGCACAGATACGCAGTATTTT. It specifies CASAAGTDTQYF.

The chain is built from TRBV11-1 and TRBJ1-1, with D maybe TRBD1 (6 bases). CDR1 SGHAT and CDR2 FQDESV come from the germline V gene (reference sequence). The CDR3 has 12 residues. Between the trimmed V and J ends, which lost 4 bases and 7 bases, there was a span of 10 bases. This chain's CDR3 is CASSWDKGEAFF. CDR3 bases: TGTGCCAGCAGCTGGGACAAGGGTGAAGCTTTCTTT.

The CDR3 DNA follows: TGTGCCAGCAGCGTAGAAGGCGGGGTGGGCCACGAGCAGTACTTC. Its protein is CASSVEGGVGHEQYF. The chain has TRBV9 and TRBJ2-7, with D perhaps matching TRBD2 (6 bases). V lost 0 bases and J 5 bases, leaving 15 bases between the germline ends. Germline CDR1 and CDR2: SGDLS and YYNGEE. CDR3 length: 15 amino acids.